These 3 T cell receptor beta chains were all obtained from the same sample, sequenced in a study of cytomegalovirus exposure and HLA in healthy donors. TCRdb keeps only in-frame clones here, not all; method: immunoSEQ multiplex PCR. The data contain 130,000 or so clones, roughly 90% of them singletons. Sequences were obtained from PBMCs. These receptors were collected from a woman aged 18-29 years in good health and CMV-seronegative.

The chain has TRBV10-2 and TRBJ1-6; 9 bases are a match to TRBD1. The length of the CDR3 is 14 residues. Germline CDR1 WSHSY, CDR2 SAAADI. The ends lost 6 bases at V and 8 bases at J; junction bases unmatched: 5. CDR3 amino acids: CASRDRGGYSPLHF. In DNA, the CDR3 is TGCGCCAGCAGGGACAGGGGCGGGTATTCACCCCTCCACTTT.

The rearrangement joins TRBV27 to TRBJ2-1, with no clear D. CDR3 length equals 11 residues. Germline V gives CDR1 MNHEY, CDR2 SMNVEV (reference sequence). V was shortened by 3 bases and J by 9 bases, with 6 bases between the two germline ends. The DNA for the CDR3 is TGTGCCAGCAGTTTTGGGCTTGAGCAGTTCTTC. This encodes CASSFGLEQFF.

In its sample, this clone was seen once. The chain recombines TRBV6-1 with TRBJ2-7, with D perhaps TRBD2 (5 bases). The CDR3 totals 15 residues. V was cut by 2 bases and J by 3 bases, with 14 bases left in between. Per germline, CDR1 MNHNS and CDR2 SASEGT. CDR3 residues: CASSETWTYFYEQYF. CDR3 sequence (DNA): TGTGCCAGCAGTGAAACTTGGACTTATTTCTACGAGCAGTACTTC.